The text below deals with one T cell receptor (beta chain). This clone was found once. Its binding antigen is unknown. No quality values exist for individual bases; no much larger clone is one base distant. The data were obtained in a study of T cell responses to AZD1222 COVID-19 vaccine listed by TCRdb under 2021. Broadly, across the study: A total of about 250 trial participants underwent TCR sequencing, of whom 207 had received two doses of AZD1222 and some 25 had received two doses of the MenACWY control vaccine. Trial participants were enrolled by age into 18-55, 56-69 and 70-plus year subgroups, with about 150, 28 and 57 TCR-sequenced participants respectively.

The investigation overall reported the following: CD4 TCRs associated with the vaccine covered the entire spike protein, and the dominant responses were in regions 160-218 and 743-854. The 56-69-year group was small, and its depth increase did not reach significance, likely because of low power. Because no day 14 peak-response samples were available, repertoires were characterized only after the peak T cell response. Most participants were white British and females outnumbered males, and the authors suggested that clonal diversity may have been underestimated. Nearly half of unique spike-specific TCRs reportedly recognized epitopes outside regions mutated in the B.1.351 and B.1.1.7 variants. Spike-specific TCR breadth and depth rose significantly after two AZD1222 doses compared with day 0 and with MenACWY recipients. Conclusions about previously exposed vaccinees are limited because only a handful of AZD1222 recipients were SARS-CoV-2 seropositive at baseline.

The CDR3 sequence holds 15 residues, the cysteine and phenylalanine included. This entry keeps only the CDR3 DNA: 45 bases, framed from base 1. Per the germline V gene (reference sequence), SEHNR is the CDR1 and FQNEAQ is the CDR2. V drops 1 base and J drops 4 bases, leaving 13 bases in between. The CDR3 regions of human TCRbeta chains were analyzed by immunosequencing. The authors processed their data as follows. Repertoire TCRs were checked for matches against a reference library of SARS-CoV-2-specific TCRs that had been generated using the MIRA antigen-specificity platform. Breadth was defined as the fraction of unique TCRs that were SARS-CoV-2-associated, and depth was defined as the fraction of total T cells that were SARS-CoV-2-associated. Using the MIRA data, each spike-specific TCR was mapped to the spike region that the TCR reacts to and placed in a CD4 or CD8 class. Log10-transformed breadth and depth values were compared by one-way ANOVA with Sidak's multiple comparisons tests. Sourced from immuneACCESS, this table was stored by TCRdb with only in-frame sequences that have V and J called. A share of the clones is absent; for the studies checked, an unresolved V gene accounts for under half, and the remainder has no known explanation. V and J calls plus clone size are reproduced from that table; the DNA served to infer D and trimming. The sample table holds some 200,000 clones, of which more than 70% were seen once. Jointly, the top ten make up about 25% of the sample.

Interpreted using the paper, the time point label stands for: about 28 days (+/-7) after the second vaccine dose. Because spike-specific TCR depth and breadth did not differ between the two schedules, AZD1222 recipients who got a second dose at roughly 4 weeks were pooled with those who got a second dose at roughly 12 weeks. The vaccinee samples were drawn from two UK trials, COV001 and COV002, one of which was a single-blind randomized controlled phase 2/3 trial testing AZD1222 (ChAdOx1 nCoV-19) in healthy adults. Trial participant PBMC samples were collected at day 0 and day 28 after the second dose for TCRbeta chain sequencing.

The receptor was isolated from an adult who received the AZD1222 COVID-19 vaccine. The chain joins TRBV7-9 to TRBJ1-2; the D gene remains uncertain. The sequencing used peripheral blood, collected 28 days after the second AZD1222 dose. The bases read TGTGCCAGCAGCTTAGAACGTCCCACTGGCTATGGCTACACCTTC. The encoded protein is CASSLERPTGYGYTF. Supplemented by the reference TRBV7-9 and TRBJ1-2 proteins around the CDR3, the complete variable domain is DTGVSQNPRHKITKRGQNVTFRCDPISEHNRLYWYRQTLGQGPEFLTYFQNEAQLEKSRLLSDRFSAERPKGSFSTLEIQRTEQGDSAMYLCASSLERPTGYGYTFGSGTRLTVV.